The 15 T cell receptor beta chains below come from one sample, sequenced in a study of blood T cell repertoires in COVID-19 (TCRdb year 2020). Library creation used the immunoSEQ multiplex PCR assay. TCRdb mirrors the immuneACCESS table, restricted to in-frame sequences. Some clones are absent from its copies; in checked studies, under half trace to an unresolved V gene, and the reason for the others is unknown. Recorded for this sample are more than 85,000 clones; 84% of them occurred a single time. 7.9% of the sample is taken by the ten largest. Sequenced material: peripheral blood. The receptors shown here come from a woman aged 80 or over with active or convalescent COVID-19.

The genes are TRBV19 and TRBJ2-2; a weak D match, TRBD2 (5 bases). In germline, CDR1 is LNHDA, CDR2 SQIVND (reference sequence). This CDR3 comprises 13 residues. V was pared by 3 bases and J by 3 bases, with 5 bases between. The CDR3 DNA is TGTGCCAGTAGTATGAGGGACACCGGGGAGCTGTTTTTT. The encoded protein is CASSMRDTGELFF.

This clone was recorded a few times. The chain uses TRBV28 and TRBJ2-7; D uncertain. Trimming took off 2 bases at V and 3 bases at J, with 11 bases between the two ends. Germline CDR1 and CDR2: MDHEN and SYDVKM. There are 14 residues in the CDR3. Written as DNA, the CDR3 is TGTGCCAGCAGTTTAACGGGTGCCTTCTACGAGCAGTACTTC. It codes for CASSLTGAFYEQYF.

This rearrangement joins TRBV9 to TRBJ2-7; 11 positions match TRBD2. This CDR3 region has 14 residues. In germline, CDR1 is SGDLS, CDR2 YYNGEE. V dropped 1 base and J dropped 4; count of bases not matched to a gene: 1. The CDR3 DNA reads TGTGCCAGCAGCGTACTAGCGGGAGGTTACGAGCAGTACTTC. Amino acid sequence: CASSVLAGGYEQYF.

CDR3 sequence reads: CSAQVSSGNTIYF. As DNA, the CDR3 is TGCAGCGCCCAGGTCAGCTCTGGAAACACCATATATTTT. V and J are TRBV29-1 and TRBJ1-3, with unresolved D. The CDR3 has 13 amino acids. Germline CDR1 reads SQVTM; CDR2 reads ANQGSEA. V was trimmed by 7 bases and J by 0 bases, leaving 10 bases between them. The full variable domain, with the rest looked up from reference TRBV29-1 and TRBJ1-3, is SAVISQKPSRDICQRGTSLTIQCQVDSQVTMMFWYRQQPGQSLTLIATANQGSEATYESGFVIDKFPISRPNLTFSTLTVSNMSPEDSSIYLCSAQVSSGNTIYFGEGSWLTVV.

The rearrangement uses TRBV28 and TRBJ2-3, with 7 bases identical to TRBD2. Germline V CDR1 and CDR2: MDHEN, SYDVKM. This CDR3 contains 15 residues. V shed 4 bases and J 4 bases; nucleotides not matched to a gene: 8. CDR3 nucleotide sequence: TGTGCCAGCAGTTATAGCGGGCTCGGGGCAGATACGCAGTATTTT. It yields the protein CASSYSGLGADTQYF.

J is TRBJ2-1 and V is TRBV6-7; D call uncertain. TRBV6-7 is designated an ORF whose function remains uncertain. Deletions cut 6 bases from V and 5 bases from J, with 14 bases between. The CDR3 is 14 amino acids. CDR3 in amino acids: CASSFPGRHNEQFF. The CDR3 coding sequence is TGTGCCAGCAGCTTTCCAGGTCGCCACAATGAGCAGTTCTTC.

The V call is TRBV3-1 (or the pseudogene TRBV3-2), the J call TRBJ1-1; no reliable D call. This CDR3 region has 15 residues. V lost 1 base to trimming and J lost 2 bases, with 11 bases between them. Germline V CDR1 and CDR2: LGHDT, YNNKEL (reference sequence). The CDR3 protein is CASSQATGSNTEAFF. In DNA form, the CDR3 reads TGTGCCAGCAGCCAAGCGACCGGGTCCAACACTGAAGCTTTCTTT.

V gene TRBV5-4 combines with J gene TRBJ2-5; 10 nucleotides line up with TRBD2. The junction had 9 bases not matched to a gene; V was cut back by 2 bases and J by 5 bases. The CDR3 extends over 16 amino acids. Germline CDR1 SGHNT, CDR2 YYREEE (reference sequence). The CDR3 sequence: CASSFGAAGGRETQYF. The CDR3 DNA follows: TGTGCCAGCAGCTTTGGTGCAGCGGGAGGGCGGGAGACCCAGTACTTC.

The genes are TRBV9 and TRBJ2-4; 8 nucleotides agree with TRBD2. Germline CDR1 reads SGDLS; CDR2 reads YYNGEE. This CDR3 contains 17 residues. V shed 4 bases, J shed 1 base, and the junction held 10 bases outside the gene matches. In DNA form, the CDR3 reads TGTGCCAGCAGCCCCCGGGGGGGGGCGGGGGCCAAAAACATTCAGTACTTC. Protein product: CASSPRGGAGAKNIQYF. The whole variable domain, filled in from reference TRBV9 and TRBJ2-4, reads DSGVTQTPKHLITATGQRVTLRCSPRSGDLSVYWYQQSLDQGLQFLIQYYNGEERAKGNILERFSAQQFPDLHSELNLSSLELGDSALYFCASSPRGGAGAKNIQYFGAGTRLSVL.

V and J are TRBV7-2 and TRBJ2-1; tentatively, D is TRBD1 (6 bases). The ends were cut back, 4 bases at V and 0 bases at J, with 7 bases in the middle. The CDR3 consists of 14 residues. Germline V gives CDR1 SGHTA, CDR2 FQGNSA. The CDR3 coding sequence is TGTGCCAGCAGCTCGGACAGCTCCTACAATGAGCAGTTCTTC. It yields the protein CASSSDSSYNEQFF.

The DNA for the CDR3 is TGTGCCAGCAGTCCCCTAGCGGGCGGCGATACGCAGTATTTT. It encodes CASSPLAGGDTQYF. The rearrangement links TRBV14 to TRBJ2-3; 8 nucleotides align to TRBD2. This CDR3 has 14 residues. The trim removed 6 bases at V and 6 bases at J, leaving 8 bases unmatched. Germline V lookup: CDR1 SGHDN, CDR2 FVKESK.

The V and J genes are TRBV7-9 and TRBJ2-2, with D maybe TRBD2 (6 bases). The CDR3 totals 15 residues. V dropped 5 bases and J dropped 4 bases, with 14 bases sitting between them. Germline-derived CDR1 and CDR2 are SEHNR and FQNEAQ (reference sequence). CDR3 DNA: TGTGCCAGCAGCCGACGGGGGATGATCACCGGGGAGCTGTTTTTT. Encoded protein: CASSRRGMITGELFF.

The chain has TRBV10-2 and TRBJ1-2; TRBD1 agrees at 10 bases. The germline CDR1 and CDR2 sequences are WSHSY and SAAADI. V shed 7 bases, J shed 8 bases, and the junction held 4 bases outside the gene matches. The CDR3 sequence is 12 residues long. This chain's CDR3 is CASTRDRGGYTF. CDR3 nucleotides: TGCGCCAGCACTCGGGACAGGGGCGGCTACACCTTC.

CDR3 nucleotides: TGTGCCAGCAGCCCAGGATCAGATACGCAGTATTTT. Its translation is CASSPGSDTQYF. J is TRBJ2-3 and V is TRBV7-9; D is ambiguous. Trimming cost V 5 bases and J 4 bases, with 7 bases left between them. The length of the CDR3 is 12 residues. Germline V gives CDR1 SEHNR, CDR2 FQNEAQ (reference sequence).

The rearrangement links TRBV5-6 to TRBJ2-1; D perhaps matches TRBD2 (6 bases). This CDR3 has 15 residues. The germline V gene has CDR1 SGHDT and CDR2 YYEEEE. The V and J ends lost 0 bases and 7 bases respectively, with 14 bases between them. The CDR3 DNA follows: TGTGCCAGCAGCTTGGCCGTCGCAGGAGGGAATGAGCAGTTCTTC. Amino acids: CASSLAVAGGNEQFF.